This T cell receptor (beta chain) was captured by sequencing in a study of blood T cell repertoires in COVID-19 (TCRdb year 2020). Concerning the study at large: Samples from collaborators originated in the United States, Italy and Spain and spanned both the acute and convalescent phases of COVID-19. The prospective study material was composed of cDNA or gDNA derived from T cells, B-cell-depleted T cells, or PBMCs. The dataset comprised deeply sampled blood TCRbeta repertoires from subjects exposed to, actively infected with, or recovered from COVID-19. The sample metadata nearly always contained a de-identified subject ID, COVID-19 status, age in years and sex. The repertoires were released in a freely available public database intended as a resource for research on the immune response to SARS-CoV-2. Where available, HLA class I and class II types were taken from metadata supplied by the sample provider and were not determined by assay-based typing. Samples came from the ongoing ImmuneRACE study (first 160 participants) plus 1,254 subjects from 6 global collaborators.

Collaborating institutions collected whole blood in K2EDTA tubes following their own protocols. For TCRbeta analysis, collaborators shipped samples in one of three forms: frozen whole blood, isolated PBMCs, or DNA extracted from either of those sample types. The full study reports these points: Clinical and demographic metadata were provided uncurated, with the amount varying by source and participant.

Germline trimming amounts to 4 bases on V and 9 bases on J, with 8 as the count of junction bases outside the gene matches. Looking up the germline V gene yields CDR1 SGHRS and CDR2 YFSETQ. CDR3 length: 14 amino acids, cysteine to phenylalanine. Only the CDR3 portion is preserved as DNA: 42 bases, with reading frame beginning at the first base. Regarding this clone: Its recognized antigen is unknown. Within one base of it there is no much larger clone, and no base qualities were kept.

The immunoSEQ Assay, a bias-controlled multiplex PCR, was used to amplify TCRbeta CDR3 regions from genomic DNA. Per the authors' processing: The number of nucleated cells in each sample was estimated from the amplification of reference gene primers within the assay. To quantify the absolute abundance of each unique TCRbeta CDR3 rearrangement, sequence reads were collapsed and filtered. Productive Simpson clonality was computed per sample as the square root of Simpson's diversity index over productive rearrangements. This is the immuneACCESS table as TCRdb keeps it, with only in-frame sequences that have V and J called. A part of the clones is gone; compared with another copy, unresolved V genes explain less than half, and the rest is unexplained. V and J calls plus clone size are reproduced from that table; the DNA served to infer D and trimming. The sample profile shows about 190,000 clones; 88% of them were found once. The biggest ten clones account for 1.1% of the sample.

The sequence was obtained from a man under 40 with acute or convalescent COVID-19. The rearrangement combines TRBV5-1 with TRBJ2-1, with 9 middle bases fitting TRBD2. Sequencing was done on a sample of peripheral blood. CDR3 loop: CASSRTSVLTEQFF. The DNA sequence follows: TGCGCCAGCAGCCGGACTAGCGTACTTACTGAGCAGTTCTTC. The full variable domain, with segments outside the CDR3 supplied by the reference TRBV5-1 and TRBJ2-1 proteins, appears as KAGVTQTPRYLIKTRGQQVTLSCSPISGHRSVSWYQQTPGQGLQFLFEYFSETQRNKGNFPGRFSGRQFSNSRSEMNVSTLELGDSALYLCASSRTSVLTEQFFGPGTRLTVL.